This T cell receptor beta chain was sequenced in a study of PD-1 blockade in classical Hodgkin lymphoma. Study observations and caveats: Reports indicated that newly diagnosed patients had lower baseline TCR diversity than healthy donors did. Repertoire differences lack defined causes, possibly disease activity or prior therapy.

TCRdb's table, derived via immunoSEQ multiplex PCR, lists solely in-frame clones and lacks some. There are about 41,000 clones in the sample; 86% occur only once, and just over 5.5% lies in the top ten. Germline CDR1 reads SGHKS; CDR2 reads YYEKEE (reference sequence). V was cut by 3 bases and J by 4 bases, with 14 bases left in between. The CDR3 loop spans 16 amino acids. The patients all showed relapse after autologous stem cell transplantation, while their brentuximab vedotin exposure varied. Notes on this clone: The antigen remains unidentified.

The material sequenced was peripheral blood mononuclear cells (PBMCs), taken before the second cycle of nivolumab. The gene calls are TRBV5-5 and TRBJ1-6; D not resolved. The clonotype comes from a human donor with classical Hodgkin lymphoma. The CDR3 is CASSSARTDYNSPLHF. CDR3 sequence (DNA): TGTGCCAGCAGCTCTGCCAGGACGGATTATAATTCACCCCTCCACTTT.